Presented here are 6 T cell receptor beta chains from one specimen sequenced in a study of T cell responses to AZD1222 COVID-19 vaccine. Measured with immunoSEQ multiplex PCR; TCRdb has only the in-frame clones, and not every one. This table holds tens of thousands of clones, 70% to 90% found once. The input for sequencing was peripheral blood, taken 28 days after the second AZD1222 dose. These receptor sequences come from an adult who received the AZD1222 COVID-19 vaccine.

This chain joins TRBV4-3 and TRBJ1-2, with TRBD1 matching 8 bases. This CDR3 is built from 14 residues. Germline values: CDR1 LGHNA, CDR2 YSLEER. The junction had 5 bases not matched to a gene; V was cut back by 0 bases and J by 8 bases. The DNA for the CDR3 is TGCGCCAGCAGCCAAGATTGGACAGGGAGGGGCTACACCTTC. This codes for CASSQDWTGRGYTF.

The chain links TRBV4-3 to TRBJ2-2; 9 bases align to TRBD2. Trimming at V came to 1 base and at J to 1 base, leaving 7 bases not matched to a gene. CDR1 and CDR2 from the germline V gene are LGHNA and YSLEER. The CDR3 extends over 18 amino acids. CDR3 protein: CASSQAPRGGVNTGELFF. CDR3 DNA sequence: TGCGCCAGCAGCCAAGCTCCGCGGGGGGGCGTGAACACCGGGGAGCTGTTTTTT.

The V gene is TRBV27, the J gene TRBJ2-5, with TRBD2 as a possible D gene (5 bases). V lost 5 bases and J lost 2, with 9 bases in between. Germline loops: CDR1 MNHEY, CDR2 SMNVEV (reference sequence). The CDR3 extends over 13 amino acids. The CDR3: CASSPGLQETQYF. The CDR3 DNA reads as TGTGCCAGCAGTCCAGGACTGCAAGAGACCCAGTACTTC.

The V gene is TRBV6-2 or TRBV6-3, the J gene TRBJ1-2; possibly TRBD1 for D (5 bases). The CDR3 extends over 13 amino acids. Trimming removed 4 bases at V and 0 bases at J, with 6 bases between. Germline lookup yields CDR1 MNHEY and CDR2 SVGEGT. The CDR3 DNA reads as TGTGCCAGCAGTTGGGGGACTAACTATGGCTACACCTTC. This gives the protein CASSWGTNYGYTF.

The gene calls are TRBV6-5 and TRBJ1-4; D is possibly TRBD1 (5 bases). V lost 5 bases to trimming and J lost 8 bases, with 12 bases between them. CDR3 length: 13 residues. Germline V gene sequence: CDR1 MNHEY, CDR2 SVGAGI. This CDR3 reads CASSRQLEEKLFF. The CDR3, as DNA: TGTGCCAGCAGTCGACAGTTGGAAGAAAAACTGTTTTTT.

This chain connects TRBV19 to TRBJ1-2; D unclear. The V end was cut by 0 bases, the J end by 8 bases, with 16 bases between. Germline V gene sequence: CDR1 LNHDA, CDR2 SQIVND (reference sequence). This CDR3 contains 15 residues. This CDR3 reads CASSIERNTHGGYTF. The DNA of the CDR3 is TGTGCCAGTAGTATAGAGAGGAACACTCACGGAGGCTACACCTTC.